This T cell receptor beta chain derives from a study of chemoradiotherapy in HPV16-positive cancers (dated by TCRdb to between 2021 and 2024). For the wider study: Candidate HPV-specific T-cell clones and common TCR motifs were defined by functional T-cell assays performed on cells from a couple of HPV16-positive patients. The study asked whether T-cell immunity against the HPV oncoproteins E6 and E7 changes during chemoradiotherapy and whether it affects survival. Next, the candidate HPV-specific TCRs and motifs were followed in TCR repertoires from more than 70 patients with HPV-related cancers. Overall results and qualifications from the work: The functional definition of HPV-specific T cells came from only two HPV16-positive patients, and the survival association was reported for HPV16-positive patients. Expansion of candidate HPV-specific clones and E7-related TCR motifs was observed in the tumor microenvironment during treatment, whereas no such expansion was observed for non-HPV-specific T cells. In HPV16-positive patients, expansion of HPV-responsive T cells during chemoradiotherapy was found to be associated with improved recurrence-free survival.

In its sample, this clone was seen once. Its antigen is still unknown. No qualities accompany the bases; no much larger clone lies one base away. V has 0 bases trimmed and J has 7 bases trimmed; junction bases matching no gene number 7. The CDR3 covers 16 residues, taking in both the cysteine and the phenylalanine. The only DNA kept is the CDR3, 48 bases in frame from the first base. The CDR1 and CDR2 encoded by the germline V gene are LGHNA and YSLEER. Repertoires were sampled repeatedly over the course of chemoradiotherapy, so clonal expansion could be followed in the tumor microenvironment. Library preparation employed the immunoSEQ multiplex PCR assay. TCRdb obtained this table from immuneACCESS and retained in-frame rearrangements with V and J assigned. These tables miss some clones; where compared with another copy, unresolved V genes account for less than half of the shortfall, and the remainder is unexplained. The sample contains 2,000 to 2,500 clones, less than 90% of them found a single time. The ten largest clones represent approximately 2.9% of the sample.

The TCR comes from a human donor with HPV-associated anogenital cancer. The chain is made from TRBV4-3 and TRBJ2-5, and 11 bases in between align with TRBD2. The sequencing here drew on tumor tissue, taken from a patient who underwent chemoradiotherapy. The nucleotide sequence is given as TGCGCCAGCAGCCAAGACTTAGCGGGAGGGCCGTCGACCCAGTACTTC. The encoded protein is CASSQDLAGGPSTQYF.